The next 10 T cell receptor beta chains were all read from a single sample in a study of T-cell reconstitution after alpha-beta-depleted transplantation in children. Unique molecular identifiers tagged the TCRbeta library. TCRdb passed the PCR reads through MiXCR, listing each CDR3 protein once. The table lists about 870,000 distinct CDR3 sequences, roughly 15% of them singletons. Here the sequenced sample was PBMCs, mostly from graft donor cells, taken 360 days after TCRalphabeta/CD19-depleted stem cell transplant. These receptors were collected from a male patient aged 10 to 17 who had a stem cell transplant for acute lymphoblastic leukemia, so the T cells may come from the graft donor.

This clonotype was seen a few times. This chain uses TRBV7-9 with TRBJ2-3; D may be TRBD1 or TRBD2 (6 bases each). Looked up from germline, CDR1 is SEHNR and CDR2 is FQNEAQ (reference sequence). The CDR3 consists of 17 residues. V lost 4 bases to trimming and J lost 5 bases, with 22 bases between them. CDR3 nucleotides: TGTGCCAGCAGCTCGTTCCTGGCTAGCGAGGGGGGAGATACGCAGTATTTT. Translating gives CASSSFLASEGGDTQYF.

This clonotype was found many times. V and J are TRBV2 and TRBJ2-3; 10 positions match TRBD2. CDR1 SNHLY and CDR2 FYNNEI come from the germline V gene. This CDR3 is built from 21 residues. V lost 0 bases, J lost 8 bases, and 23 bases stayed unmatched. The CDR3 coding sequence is TGTGCCAGCAGTGAAGCGATTCTAGCGGGAGCTAGGTCGCATCGGGGAATTACGCAGTATTTT. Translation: CASSEAILAGARSHRGITQYF.

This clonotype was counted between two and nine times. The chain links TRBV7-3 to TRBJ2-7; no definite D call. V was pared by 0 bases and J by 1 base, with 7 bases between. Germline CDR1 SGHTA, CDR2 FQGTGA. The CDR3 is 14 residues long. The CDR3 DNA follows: TGTGCCAGCAGCTTAACGTCCAAGTCCTACGAGCAGTACTTC. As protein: CASSLTSKSYEQYF.

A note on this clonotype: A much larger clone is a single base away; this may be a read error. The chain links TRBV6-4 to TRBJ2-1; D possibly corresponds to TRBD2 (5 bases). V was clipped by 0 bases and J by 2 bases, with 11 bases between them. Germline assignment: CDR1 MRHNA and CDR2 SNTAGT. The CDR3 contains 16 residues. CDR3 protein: CASSDSLEGPYNEQFF. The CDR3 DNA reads TGTGCCAGCAGTGACTCCCTAGAGGGCCCCTACAATGAGCAGTTCTTC.

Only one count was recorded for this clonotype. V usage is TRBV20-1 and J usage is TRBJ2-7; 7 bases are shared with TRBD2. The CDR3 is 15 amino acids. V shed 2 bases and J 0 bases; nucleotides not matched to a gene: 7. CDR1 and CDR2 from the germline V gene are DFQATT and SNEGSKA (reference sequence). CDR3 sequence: CSARPVAGASYEQYF. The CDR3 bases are TGCAGTGCTAGACCAGTGGCGGGAGCCTCCTACGAGCAGTACTTC.

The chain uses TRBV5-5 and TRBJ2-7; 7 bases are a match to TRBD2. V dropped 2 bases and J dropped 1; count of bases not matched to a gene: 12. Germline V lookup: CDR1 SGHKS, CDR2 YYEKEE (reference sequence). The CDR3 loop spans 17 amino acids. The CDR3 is CASSFLGAGMGSYEQYF. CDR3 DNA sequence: TGTGCCAGCAGCTTTCTGGGAGCGGGAATGGGGTCCTACGAGCAGTACTTC.

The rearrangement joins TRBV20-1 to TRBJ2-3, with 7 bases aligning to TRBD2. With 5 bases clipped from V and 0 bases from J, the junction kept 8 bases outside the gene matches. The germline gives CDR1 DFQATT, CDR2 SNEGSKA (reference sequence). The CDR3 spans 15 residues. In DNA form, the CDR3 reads TGCAGTGCTGAGCCATTAGCGGGTAGCACAGATACGCAGTATTTT. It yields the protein CSAEPLAGSTDTQYF.

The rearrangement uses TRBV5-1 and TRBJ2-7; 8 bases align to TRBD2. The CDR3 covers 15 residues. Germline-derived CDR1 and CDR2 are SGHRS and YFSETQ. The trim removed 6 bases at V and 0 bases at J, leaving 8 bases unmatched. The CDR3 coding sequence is TGCGCCAGCACCCTGACTAGCGCGAGCTCCTACGAGCAGTACTTC. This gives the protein CASTLTSASSYEQYF.

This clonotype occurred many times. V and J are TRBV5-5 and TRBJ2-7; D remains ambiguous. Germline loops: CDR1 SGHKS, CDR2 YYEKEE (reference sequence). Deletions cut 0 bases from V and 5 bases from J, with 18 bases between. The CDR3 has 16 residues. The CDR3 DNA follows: TGTGCCAGCAGCTTGGCCAGATCGGGTCCAGGCCACGAGCAGTACTTC. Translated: CASSLARSGPGHEQYF.

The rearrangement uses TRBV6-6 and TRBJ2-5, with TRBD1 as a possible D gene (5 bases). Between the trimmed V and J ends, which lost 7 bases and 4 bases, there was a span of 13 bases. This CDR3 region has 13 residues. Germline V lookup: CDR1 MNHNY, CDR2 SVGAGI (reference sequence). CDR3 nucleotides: TGTGCCAGCACCTCGCTAGGGGTAGAGACCCAGTACTTC. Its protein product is CASTSLGVETQYF.